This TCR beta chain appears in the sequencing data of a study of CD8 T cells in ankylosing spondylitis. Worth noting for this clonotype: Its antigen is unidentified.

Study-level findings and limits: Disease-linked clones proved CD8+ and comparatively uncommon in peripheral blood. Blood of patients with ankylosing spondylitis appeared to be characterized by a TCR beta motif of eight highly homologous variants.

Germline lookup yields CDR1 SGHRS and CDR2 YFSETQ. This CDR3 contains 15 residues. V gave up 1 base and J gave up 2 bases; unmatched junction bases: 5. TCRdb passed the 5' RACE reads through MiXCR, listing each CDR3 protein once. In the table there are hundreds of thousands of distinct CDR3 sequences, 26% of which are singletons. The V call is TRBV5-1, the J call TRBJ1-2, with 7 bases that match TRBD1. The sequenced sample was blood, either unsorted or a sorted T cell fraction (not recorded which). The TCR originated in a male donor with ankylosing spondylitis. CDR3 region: CASSLPTGSNYGYTF. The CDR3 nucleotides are TGCGCCAGCAGCTTGCCGACAGGGAGCAACTATGGCTACACCTTC.